This paragraph covers one T cell receptor beta chain sequence. Its antigen is unknown. Researchers ran the PCR with 60 Vbeta and 13 Jbeta primers. The method was immunoSEQ multiplex PCR; TCRdb's version includes in-frame clones alone and lacks a portion of them. Of around 150,000 clones in the sample, roughly 62% were seen once. This sample is drawn from a study of cytomegalovirus exposure and HLA in healthy donors. Background on the study: For the approximately 390 genotyped donors, approximately 83% fell within the Caucasian-associated ancestry cluster. Points from the study as a whole: Serostatus for CMV was the only available immune exposure information.

With V trimmed by 5 bases and J by 4 bases, 4 bases remained unmatched. The germline gives CDR1 MGHDK, CDR2 SYGVNS. CDR3 length: 14 amino acids. Sequences were obtained from PBMCs. The chain combines TRBV25-1 with TRBJ1-4, with TRBD1 matching over 7 bases. The sequence came from a man aged 60-69 years in good health and CMV-seronegative. CDR3 nucleotide sequence: TGTGCCAGCAGTAAACAGGGGAGTAATGAAAAACTGTTTTTT. This encodes CASSKQGSNEKLFF.